One and the same sample provided the 21 T cell receptor beta chains below, sequenced in a study of blood T cell repertoires in COVID-19. The protocol was immunoSEQ multiplex PCR, while the TCRdb copy is restricted to in-frame clones and leaves out a portion. The sample records about 170,000 clones, approximately 86% being singletons. Sequencing was carried out using peripheral blood. The receptors were sampled from a man between 60 and 75 years old who had recovered from COVID-19.

J is TRBJ1-1 and V is TRBV18; D perhaps matches TRBD1 (6 bases). V shed 6 bases and J shed 8 bases, with 13 bases lying between them. Germline CDR1 reads KGHSH; CDR2 reads LQKENI. The CDR3 extends over 12 amino acids. CDR3 sequence: CASSQGREEAFF. CDR3 nucleotides: TGTGCCAGCTCCCAGGGGAGGGAGGAAGCTTTCTTT.

V and J are TRBV30 and TRBJ2-5; D remains unclear. Germline CDR1 and CDR2: GTSNPN and SVGIG (reference sequence). CDR3 size: 14 residues. V was shortened by 0 bases and J by 3 bases, with 11 bases between the two germline ends. The CDR3: CAWSVGRPEETQYF. The DNA of the CDR3 is TGTGCCTGGAGTGTGGGCAGGCCAGAAGAGACCCAGTACTTC.

This chain joins TRBV4-2 and TRBJ1-1; D call uncertain. CDR1 is LGHNA, CDR2 YNFKEQ, per germline. The V end lost 0 bases, the J end lost 6 bases, and 11 bases lay between the germline ends. The length of the CDR3 is 14 residues. The CDR3 region is CASSQERKRAEAFF. In DNA, the CDR3 is TGTGCCAGCAGCCAAGAACGAAAACGGGCTGAAGCTTTCTTT.

For this clone: The same CDR3 is also encoded by other DNA sequences in this sample. The chain uses TRBV12-3 or TRBV12-4 and TRBJ1-2; tentatively, D is TRBD1 (5 bases). CDR3 size: 12 residues. Trimming took 3 bases from V and 8 from J, leaving 10 bases between them. CDR3 residues: CASSFGARGYTF. CDR3 coding DNA: TGTGCCAGCAGTTTTGGGGCTCGGGGCTACACCTTC.

J is TRBJ1-3 and V is TRBV7-9; D is unclear. The CDR3 consists of 16 residues. Germline assignment: CDR1 SEHNR and CDR2 FQNEAQ (reference sequence). Trimming cost V 2 bases and J 1 base, with 12 bases left between them. CDR3 coding DNA: TGTGCCAGCAGCTTATCATTAGGGAGATCTGGAAACACCATATATTTT. This translates into CASSLSLGRSGNTIYF.

J is TRBJ2-3 and V is TRBV9; 7 positions agree with TRBD2. This CDR3 has 16 amino acids. The V segment lost 0 bases and the J segment 3 bases; nucleotides outside the gene matches: 7. Germline V gene sequence: CDR1 SGDLS, CDR2 YYNGEE. Here the CDR3 reads CASSVEVGGTTDTQYF. The CDR3 nucleotides read TGTGCCAGCAGCGTAGAGGTCGGGGGGACTACAGATACGCAGTATTTT. The complete variable domain, with remaining parts taken from reference TRBV9 and TRBJ2-3, reads DSGVTQTPKHLITATGQRVTLRCSPRSGDLSVYWYQQSLDQGLQFLIQYYNGEERAKGNILERFSAQQFPDLHSELNLSSLELGDSALYFCASSVEVGGTTDTQYFGPGTRLTVL.

The chain uses TRBV29-1 and TRBJ2-7; 8 nucleotides line up with TRBD2. V shed 5 bases, J shed 4 bases, and the junction held 10 bases outside the gene matches. The CDR3 totals 14 residues. The V gene's germline CDR1 is SQVTM and CDR2 ANQGSEA. The chain's CDR3 is CSVMAGGGGYEQYF. In nucleotides, the CDR3 is TGCAGCGTTATGGCGGGGGGAGGAGGATACGAGCAGTACTTC.

The chain is built from TRBV19 and TRBJ2-5, with TRBD2 identical over 12 bases. V was clipped by 6 bases and J by 5 bases; unmatched bases: 16. In germline, CDR1 is LNHDA, CDR2 SQIVND (reference sequence). This CDR3 is built from 18 residues. The CDR3 is CASRGTSGGIAVGETQYF. CDR3 nucleotides: TGTGCCAGTAGGGGTACTAGCGGGGGGATCGCCGTCGGGGAGACCCAGTACTTC.

CDR3 nucleotides: TGTGCCAGTAGTCTCGGCAGGGGGAGCAATCAGCCCCAGCATTTT. Translated, it gives CASSLGRGSNQPQHF. The genes are TRBV19 and TRBJ1-5, with 7 bases aligning to TRBD1. The CDR3 length is 15 residues. V shed 5 bases and J 1 base; nucleotides not matched to a gene: 5. Germline V gene lookup returns CDR1 LNHDA and CDR2 SQIVND (reference sequence).

This rearrangement joins TRBV5-1 to TRBJ2-7; D is perhaps TRBD2 (6 bases). The CDR3 is made up of 15 amino acids. CDR1 is SGHRS and CDR2 is YFSETQ in the germline V gene. V was cut by 0 bases and J by 3 bases, with 13 bases left in between. The CDR3 region is CASSLDLDGSYEQYF. CDR3 bases: TGCGCCAGCAGCTTGGATTTGGACGGGAGCTACGAGCAGTACTTC.

CDR3 sequence (DNA): TGTGCCAGCAGGAGGGACAATGACTATGGCTACACCTTC. Translated: CASRRDNDYGYTF. This sequence joins TRBV6-5 and TRBJ1-2; tentatively, D is TRBD1 (6 bases). Trimming pared 6 bases from V and 3 bases from J, leaving 11 bases between. CDR1 and CDR2 (germline): MNHEY, SVGAGI. The CDR3 is made up of 13 amino acids.

This chain links TRBV27 with TRBJ2-1; 11 nucleotides line up with TRBD2. V trimming: 4 bases; J trimming: 3 bases; junction bases outside the gene matches: 5. The CDR3 has 16 amino acids. Germline V lookup: CDR1 MNHEY, CDR2 SMNVEV (reference sequence). The CDR3 region is CASSSTTSGVYNEQFF. The CDR3 nucleotides are TGTGCCAGCAGTTCAACGACTAGCGGGGTCTACAATGAGCAGTTCTTC.

J is TRBJ2-3 and V is TRBV7-2; 16 nucleotides match TRBD2. The CDR3 runs to 18 residues. Germline V CDR1 and CDR2: SGHTA, FQGNSA. The V segment lost 3 bases and the J segment 6 bases; nucleotides outside the gene matches: 9. CDR3 nucleotide sequence: TGTGCCAGCAGCTTTTCGGGACTAGCGGGGGGGCTAGGGGATACGCAGTATTTT. It codes for CASSFSGLAGGLGDTQYF.

The gene calls are TRBV24-1 and TRBJ2-5; 12 bases are shared with TRBD2. J was trimmed by 4 bases and V by 6 bases; bases with no gene match: 5. Germline lookup yields CDR1 KGHDR and CDR2 SFDVKD. CDR3 size: 15 residues. CDR3 protein: CATSSLAGGPETQYF. In DNA form, the CDR3 reads TGTGCCACCAGTTCTCTAGCGGGGGGGCCAGAGACCCAGTACTTC.

The chain is built from TRBV6-5 and TRBJ1-6; D is possibly TRBD1 (5 bases). Germline lookup yields CDR1 MNHEY and CDR2 SVGAGI. This CDR3 spans 15 amino acids. V was cut by 6 bases and J by 0 bases, with 9 bases left in between. For the CDR3, the DNA is TGTGCCAGCAGCTCGACAGACTCCTATAATTCACCCCTCCACTTT. Translated, it gives CASSSTDSYNSPLHF.

The chain couples TRBV6-5 to TRBJ1-1, with D possibly TRBD1 on 5 matching bases. Germline assignment: CDR1 MNHEY and CDR2 SVGAGI. The CDR3 runs 13 residues. Trimming shortened V by 2 bases and J by 1 base, and 5 bases separated the two germline ends. The CDR3 sequence is CASSYRGNTEAFF. The CDR3 DNA follows: TGTGCCAGCAGTTACAGGGGGAACACTGAAGCTTTCTTT.

This clone was observed a few times. This chain connects TRBV29-1 to TRBJ2-4, with a possible D match to TRBD1 (5 bases). V lost 0 bases, J lost 0 bases, and 12 bases lay in between. Germline CDR1 and CDR2: SQVTM and ANQGSEA. The CDR3 is 16 residues long. The CDR3 DNA reads as TGCAGCGTTGAAGAGTGGGGCTCTCTAGCCAAAAACATTCAGTACTTC. This encodes CSVEEWGSLAKNIQYF. Full variable domain (outside the CDR3, taken from reference TRBV29-1 and TRBJ2-4): SAVISQKPSRDICQRGTSLTIQCQVDSQVTMMFWYRQQPGQSLTLIATANQGSEATYESGFVIDKFPISRPNLTFSTLTVSNMSPEDSSIYLCSVEEWGSLAKNIQYFGAGTRLSVL.

The chain couples TRBV3-1 (or the pseudogene TRBV3-2) to TRBJ1-4; D is ambiguous. Germline values: CDR1 LGHDT, CDR2 YNNKEL (reference sequence). The germline V and J ends were trimmed by 3 bases and 8 bases, with 13 bases remaining between them. CDR3 length equals 14 residues. CDR3 region: CASSQGRVREKLFF. CDR3 DNA: TGTGCCAGCAGCCAGGGTCGGGTACGGGAAAAACTGTTTTTT.

This clone has a single count. This chain uses TRBV20-1 with TRBJ2-7; 8 bases map to TRBD1. Germline values: CDR1 DFQATT, CDR2 SNEGSKA (reference sequence). CDR3 size: 14 residues. The trim removed 3 bases at V and 3 bases at J, leaving 7 bases unmatched. The CDR3 bases are TGCAGTGCTAGTGGCGGGACAGGTTTCTACGAGCAGTACTTC. It translates to CSASGGTGFYEQYF.

The chain combines TRBV9 with TRBJ1-2; perhaps TRBD1 as D (6 bases). The CDR3 spans 13 residues. V was clipped by 3 bases and J by 6 bases, with 12 bases between them. Germline CDR1 SGDLS, CDR2 YYNGEE. Here the CDR3 DNA reads TGTGCCAGCAGCGAGGGGGACCGTGATGGCTACACCTTC. Protein: CASSEGDRDGYTF.

The V gene is TRBV30, the J gene TRBJ1-6; D remains ambiguous. V lost 7 bases and J lost 0, with 25 bases in between. Germline V gives CDR1 GTSNPN, CDR2 SVGIG (reference sequence). The CDR3 has 19 residues. The CDR3 loop reads CAYRADPGLVSSYNSPLHF. The CDR3 DNA follows: TGTGCCTACCGGGCGGACCCGGGATTAGTGAGCTCCTATAATTCACCCCTCCACTTT.